Sequencing of this TCR beta chain was carried out in a study of blood T cell repertoires in COVID-19. Clones were sequenced by immunoSEQ multiplex PCR, and TCRdb holds only the in-frame ones, with some missing. The sample holds around 180,000 clones, about 86% seen once. There are 13 residues in the CDR3. The germline V gene has CDR1 MDHEN and CDR2 SYDVKM. V was shortened by 6 bases and J by 4 bases, with 9 bases between the two germline ends. V usage is TRBV28 and J usage is TRBJ2-2; a weak D match, TRBD1 (5 bases). Sequencing was carried out using peripheral blood. The sequence was collected from a man aged 65 to 85 with active or convalescent COVID-19. CDR3 DNA sequence: TGTGCCAGCAGCTCAGGGTCCACCGGGGAGCTGTTTTTT. Its protein product is CASSSGSTGELFF.